The entry below describes one TCR beta chain. These data come from a study of blood T cell repertoires in COVID-19. Study-wide background: The United States, Italy and Spain were the sources of the acute and convalescent COVID-19 samples. PBMCs, B-cell-depleted T cells, or T cells provided the cDNA or gDNA that made up the material.

V dropped 3 bases and J dropped 1 base, with 10 bases sitting between them. CDR3 length: 15 amino acids. Germline V CDR1 and CDR2: MGHRA, YSYEKL. It was during active infection that Seattle patients were enrolled and then longitudinally followed. Per the original methods: Counts of nucleated cells, estimated from reference gene primer amplification, were obtained. Generated by immunoSEQ multiplex PCR, the TCRdb table keeps only in-frame clones and is missing some. V and J calls and clone size are those listed in that table; D and trimming were worked out from the DNA. The sample includes about 480,000 clones, 70% to 90% of them seen just once.

This chain connects TRBV4-1 to TRBJ1-3; a possible D gene is TRBD1 (5 bases). The sample consisted of peripheral blood. The sequence was obtained from a woman in her forties or fifties with COVID-19, enrolled during active disease. This CDR3 reads CASSQTRGSGNTIYF. The CDR3 DNA is TGCGCCAGCAGCCAGACGCGGGGGTCTGGAAACACCATATATTTT.